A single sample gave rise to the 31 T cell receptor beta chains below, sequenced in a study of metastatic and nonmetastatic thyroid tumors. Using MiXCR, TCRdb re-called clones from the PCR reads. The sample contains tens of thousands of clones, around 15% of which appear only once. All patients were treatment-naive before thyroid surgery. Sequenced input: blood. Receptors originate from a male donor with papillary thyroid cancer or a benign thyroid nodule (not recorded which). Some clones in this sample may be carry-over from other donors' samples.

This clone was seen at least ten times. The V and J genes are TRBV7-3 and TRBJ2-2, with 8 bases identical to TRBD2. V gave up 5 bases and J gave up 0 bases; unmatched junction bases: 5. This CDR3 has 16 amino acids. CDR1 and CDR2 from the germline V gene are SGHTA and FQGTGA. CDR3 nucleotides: TGTGCCAGCAGCCAAACAGCGGGGGCGAACACCGGGGAGCTGTTTTTT. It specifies CASSQTAGANTGELFF.

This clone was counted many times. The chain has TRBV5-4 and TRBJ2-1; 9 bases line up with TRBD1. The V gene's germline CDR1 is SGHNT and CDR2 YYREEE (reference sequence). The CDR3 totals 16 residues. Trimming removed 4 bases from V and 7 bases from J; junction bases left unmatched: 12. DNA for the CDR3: TGTGCCAGCAGCAACAGGGGGCGACCCAAACGTAATGAGCAGTTCTTC. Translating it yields CASSNRGRPKRNEQFF.

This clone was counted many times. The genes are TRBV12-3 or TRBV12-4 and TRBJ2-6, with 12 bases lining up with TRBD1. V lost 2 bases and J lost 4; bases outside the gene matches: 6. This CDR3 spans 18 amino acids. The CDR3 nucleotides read TGTGCCAGCAGTTTATCGGGACAGGGGGCTCTGGGGGCCAACGTCCTGACTTTC. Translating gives CASSLSGQGALGANVLTF.

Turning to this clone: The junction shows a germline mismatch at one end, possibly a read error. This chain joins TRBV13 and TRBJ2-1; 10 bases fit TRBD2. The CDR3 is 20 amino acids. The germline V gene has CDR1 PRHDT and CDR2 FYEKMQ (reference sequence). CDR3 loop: CASSNPRLAGVQSSYNDQFF. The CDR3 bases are TGTGCCAGCAGCAACCCCCGTCTAGCGGGAGTTCAAAGCTCCTACAATGACCAGTTCTTC.

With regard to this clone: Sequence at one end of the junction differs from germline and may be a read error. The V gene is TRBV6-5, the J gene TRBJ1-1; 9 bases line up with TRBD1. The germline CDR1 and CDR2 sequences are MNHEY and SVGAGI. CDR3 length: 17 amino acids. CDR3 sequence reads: CASSHSFTGGRNTEAFF. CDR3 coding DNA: TGTGCCAGCAGTCACTCTTTTACAGGGGGCAGGAACACTGAAGCTTTCTTT.

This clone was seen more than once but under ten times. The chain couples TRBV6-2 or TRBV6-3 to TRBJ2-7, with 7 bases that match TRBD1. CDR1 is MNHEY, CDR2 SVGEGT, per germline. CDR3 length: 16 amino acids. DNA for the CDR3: TGTTCCAGCAGTTACCGCGGACAGGTGAGTATCCACGAGCAGTACGTC. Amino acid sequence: CSSSYRGQVSIHEQYV.

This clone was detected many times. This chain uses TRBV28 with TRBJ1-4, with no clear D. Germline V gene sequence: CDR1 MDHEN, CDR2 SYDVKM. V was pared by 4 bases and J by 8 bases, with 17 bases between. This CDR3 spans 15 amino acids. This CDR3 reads CASSSLDPEGEKLFF. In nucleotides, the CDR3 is TGTGCCAGCAGTTCCCTTGATCCAGAGGGAGAAAAACTGTTTTTT.

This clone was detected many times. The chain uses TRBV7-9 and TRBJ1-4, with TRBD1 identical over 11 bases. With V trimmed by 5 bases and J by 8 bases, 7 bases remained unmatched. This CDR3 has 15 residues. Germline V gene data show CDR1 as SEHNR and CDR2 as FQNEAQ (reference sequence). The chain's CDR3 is CASSRTGGLGEKLFF. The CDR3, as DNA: TGTGCCAGCAGCCGGACAGGGGGCTTAGGAGAAAAACTGTTTTTT.

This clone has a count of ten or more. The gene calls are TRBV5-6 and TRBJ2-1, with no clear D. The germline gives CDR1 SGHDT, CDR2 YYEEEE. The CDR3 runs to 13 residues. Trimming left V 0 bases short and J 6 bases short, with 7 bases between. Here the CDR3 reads CASSLGRTNEQFF. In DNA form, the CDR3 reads TGTGCCAGCAGCTTGGGCAGGACCAATGAGCAGTTCTTC.

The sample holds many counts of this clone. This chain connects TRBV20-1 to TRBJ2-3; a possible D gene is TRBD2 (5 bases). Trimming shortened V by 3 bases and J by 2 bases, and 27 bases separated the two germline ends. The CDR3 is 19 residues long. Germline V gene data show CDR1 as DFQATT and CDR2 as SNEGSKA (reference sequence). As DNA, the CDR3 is TGCAGTGCTAGGCCCTTATTGGCTTCGGGGTCCAAGATCACAGATACGCAGTATTTT. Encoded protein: CSARPLLASGSKITDTQYF.

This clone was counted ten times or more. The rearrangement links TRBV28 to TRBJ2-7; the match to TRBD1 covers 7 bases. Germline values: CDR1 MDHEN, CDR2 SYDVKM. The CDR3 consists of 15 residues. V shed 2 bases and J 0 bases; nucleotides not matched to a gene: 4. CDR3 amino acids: CASSLLQGRSYEQYF. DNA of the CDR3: TGTGCCAGCAGTTTACTACAGGGGCGCTCCTACGAGCAGTACTTC.

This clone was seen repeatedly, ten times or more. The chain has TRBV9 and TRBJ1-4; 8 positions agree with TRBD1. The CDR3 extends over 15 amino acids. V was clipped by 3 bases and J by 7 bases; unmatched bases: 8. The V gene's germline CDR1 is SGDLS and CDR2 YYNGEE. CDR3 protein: CASSGGQGVSEKLFF. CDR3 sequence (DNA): TGTGCCAGCAGCGGTGGACAGGGAGTAAGTGAAAAACTGTTTTTT.

The CDR3 DNA sequence: TGTGCCAGCAGCCAAGTGGTACATCAGTACTTC. Its protein product is CASSQVVHQYF. The rearrangement uses TRBV3-1 and TRBJ2-7; no reliable D call. The CDR3 is 11 residues long. Trimming removed 1 base at V and 10 bases at J, with 8 bases between. CDR1 and CDR2 (germline): LGHDT, YNNKEL (reference sequence).

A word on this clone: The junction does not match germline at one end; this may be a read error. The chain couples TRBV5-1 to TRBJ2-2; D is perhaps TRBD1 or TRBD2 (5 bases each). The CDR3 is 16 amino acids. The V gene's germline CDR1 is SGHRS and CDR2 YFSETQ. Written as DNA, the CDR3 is TGCGCCAGCAGCTTAACAGGCACAATCAACAACGGGAAGCTGTTTTTT. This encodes CASSLTGTINNGKLFF.

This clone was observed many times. CDR3 sequence: CASSTQRTVGPDTQYF. The CDR3 DNA reads as TGTGCCAGCAGCACACAAAGAACGGTGGGCCCAGATACGCAGTATTTT. The chain carries TRBV7-6 and TRBJ2-3; no definite D call. Per the germline V gene, CDR1 is SGHVS and CDR2 is FNYEAQ. This CDR3 is 16 amino acids long. With 5 bases removed from V and 4 bases from J, the gap between germline ends came to 19 bases.

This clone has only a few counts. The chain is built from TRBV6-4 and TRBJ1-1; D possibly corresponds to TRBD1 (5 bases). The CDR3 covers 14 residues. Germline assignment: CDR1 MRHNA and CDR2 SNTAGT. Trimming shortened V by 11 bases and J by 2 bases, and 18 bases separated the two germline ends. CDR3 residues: CAGTRRGGNTEAFF. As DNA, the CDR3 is TGTGCCGGCACACGGAGGGGTGGCAACACTGAAGCTTTCTTT.

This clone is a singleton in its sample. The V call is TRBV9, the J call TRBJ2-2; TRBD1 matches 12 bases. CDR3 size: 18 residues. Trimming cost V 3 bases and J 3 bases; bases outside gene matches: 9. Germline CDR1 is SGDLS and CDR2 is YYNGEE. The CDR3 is CASSGPGQGALYTGELFF. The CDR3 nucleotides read TGTGCCAGCAGCGGACCGGGACAGGGGGCATTATACACCGGGGAGCTGTTTTTT.

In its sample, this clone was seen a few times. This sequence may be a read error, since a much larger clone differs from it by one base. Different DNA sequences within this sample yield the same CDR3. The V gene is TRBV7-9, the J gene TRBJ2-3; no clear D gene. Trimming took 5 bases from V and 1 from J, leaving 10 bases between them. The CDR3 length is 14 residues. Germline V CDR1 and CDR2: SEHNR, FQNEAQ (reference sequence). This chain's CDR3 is CASSALGGTDTQYF. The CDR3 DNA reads TGTGCCAGCAGCGCCCTGGGTGGCACAGATACGCAGTATTTT. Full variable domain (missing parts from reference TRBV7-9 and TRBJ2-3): DTGVSQNPRHKITKRGQNVTFRCDPISEHNRLYWYRQTLGQGPEFLTYFQNEAQLEKSRLLSDRFSAERPKGSFSTLEIQRTEQGDSAMYLCASSALGGTDTQYFGPGTRLTVL.

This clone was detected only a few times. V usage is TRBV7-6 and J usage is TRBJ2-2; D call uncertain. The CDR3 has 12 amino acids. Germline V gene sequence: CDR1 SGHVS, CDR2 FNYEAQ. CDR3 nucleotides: TGTGCGGCAGTGGGCTACACCGGGGAGCTGTTTTTT. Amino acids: CAAVGYTGELFF. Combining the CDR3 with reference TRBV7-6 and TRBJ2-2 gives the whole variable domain GAGVSQSPRYKVTKRGQDVALRCDPISGHVSLYWYRQALGQGPEFLTYFNYEAQQDKSGLPNDRFSAERPEGSISTLTIQRTEQRDSAMYRCAAVGYTGELFFGEGSRLTVL.

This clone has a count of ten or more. This chain's CDR3 is CASSLGGLGYEQYF. In DNA, the CDR3 is TGTGCCAGCAGTTTGGGGGGACTCGGCTACGAGCAGTACTTC. The V gene is TRBV28, the J gene TRBJ2-7; D perhaps matches TRBD2 (6 bases). The V and J ends lost 3 bases and 3 bases respectively, with 12 bases between them. The CDR3 consists of 14 residues. CDR1 and CDR2 from the germline V gene are MDHEN and SYDVKM.

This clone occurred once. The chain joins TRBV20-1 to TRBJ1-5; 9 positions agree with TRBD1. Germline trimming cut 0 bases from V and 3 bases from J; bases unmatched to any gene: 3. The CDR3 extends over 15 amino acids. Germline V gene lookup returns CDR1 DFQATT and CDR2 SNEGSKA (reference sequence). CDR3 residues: CSARDWDRDNQPQHF. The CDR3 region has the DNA TGCAGTGCTAGAGATTGGGACAGGGACAATCAGCCCCAGCATTTT.

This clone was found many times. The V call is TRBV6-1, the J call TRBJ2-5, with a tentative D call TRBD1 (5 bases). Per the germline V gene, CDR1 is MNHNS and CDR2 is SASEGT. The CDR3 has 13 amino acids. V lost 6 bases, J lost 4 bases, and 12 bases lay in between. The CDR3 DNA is TGTGCCAGCAGCCCAACAGGAGCAGAGACCCAGTACTTC. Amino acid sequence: CASSPTGAETQYF.

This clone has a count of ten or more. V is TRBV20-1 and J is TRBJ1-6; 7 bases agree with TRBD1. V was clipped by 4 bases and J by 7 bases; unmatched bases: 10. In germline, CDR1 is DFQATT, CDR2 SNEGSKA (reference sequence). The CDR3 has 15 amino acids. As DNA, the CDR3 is TGCAGTGCTAACCCGCCGGGACAGTGGAATTCACCCCTCCACTTT. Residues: CSANPPGQWNSPLHF.

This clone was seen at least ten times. The CDR3 DNA reads TGTGCCAGCAGTGTTACAGCAACTAATGAAAAACTGTTTTTT. Translation gives CASSVTATNEKLFF. This chain links TRBV6-1 with TRBJ1-4; D unclear. Germline V gene lookup returns CDR1 MNHNS and CDR2 SASEGT. The CDR3 contains 14 residues. The V and J ends lost 4 bases and 0 bases respectively, with 6 bases between them.

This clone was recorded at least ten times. CDR3 residues: CASSFSRPGPVETQYF. In DNA form, the CDR3 reads TGTGCCAGCAGTTTTTCTCGCCCAGGCCCCGTGGAGACCCAGTACTTC. J is TRBJ2-5 and V is TRBV6-2 or TRBV6-3; no firm D call. Trimming pared 4 bases from V and 5 bases from J, leaving 20 bases between. The length of the CDR3 is 16 residues. Per germline, CDR1 MNHEY and CDR2 SVGEGT.

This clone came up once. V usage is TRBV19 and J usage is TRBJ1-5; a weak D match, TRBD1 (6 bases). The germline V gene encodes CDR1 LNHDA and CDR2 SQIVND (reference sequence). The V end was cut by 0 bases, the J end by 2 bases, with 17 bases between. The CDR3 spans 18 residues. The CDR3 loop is CASSIDHFGGAGNQPQHF. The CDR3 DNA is TGTGCCAGTAGTATAGATCATTTTGGGGGCGCCGGCAATCAGCCCCAGCATTTT.

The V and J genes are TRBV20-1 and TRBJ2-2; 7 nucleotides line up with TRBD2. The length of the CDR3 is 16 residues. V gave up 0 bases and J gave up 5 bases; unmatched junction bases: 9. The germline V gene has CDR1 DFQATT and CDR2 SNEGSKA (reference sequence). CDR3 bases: TGCAGTGCTAGAGATGTACTAGCGTGGTATACCGGGGAGCTGTTTTTT. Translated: CSARDVLAWYTGELFF.

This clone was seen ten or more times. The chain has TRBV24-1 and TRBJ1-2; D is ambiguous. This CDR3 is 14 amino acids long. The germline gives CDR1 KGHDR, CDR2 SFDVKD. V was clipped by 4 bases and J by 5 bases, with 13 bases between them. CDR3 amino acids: CATSDSRSVYGYTF. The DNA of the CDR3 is TGTGCCACCAGTGACTCTCGATCCGTTTATGGCTACACCTTC.

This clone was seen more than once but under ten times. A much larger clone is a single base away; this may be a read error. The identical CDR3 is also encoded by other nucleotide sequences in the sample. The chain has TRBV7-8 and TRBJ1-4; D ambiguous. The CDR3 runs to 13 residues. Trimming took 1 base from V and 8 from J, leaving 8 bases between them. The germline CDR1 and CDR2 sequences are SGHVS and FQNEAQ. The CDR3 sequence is CASSLEAVEKLFF. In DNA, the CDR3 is TGTGCCAGCAGCTTAGAGGCGGTGGAAAAACTGTTTTTT.

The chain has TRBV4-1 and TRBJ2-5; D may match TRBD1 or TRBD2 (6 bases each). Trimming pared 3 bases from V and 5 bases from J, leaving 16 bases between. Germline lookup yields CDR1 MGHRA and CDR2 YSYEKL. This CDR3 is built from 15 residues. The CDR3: CASSQGAGSWETQYF. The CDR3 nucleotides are TGCGCCAGCAGCCAGGGGGCGGGGTCCTGGGAGACCCAGTACTTC.

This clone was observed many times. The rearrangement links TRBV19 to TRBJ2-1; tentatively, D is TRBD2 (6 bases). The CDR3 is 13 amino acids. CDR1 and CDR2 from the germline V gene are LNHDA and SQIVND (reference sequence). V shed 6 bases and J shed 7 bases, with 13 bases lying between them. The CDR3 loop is CASRERGSNEQFF. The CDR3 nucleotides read TGTGCCAGTAGAGAACGGGGGTCTAATGAGCAGTTCTTC.